These 24 T cell receptor beta chains share one sample of origin, sequenced in a study of read filtering for tumor transcriptome and immune sequencing. This library used roughly 0.4 ug RNA and molecular barcoded adaptors spanning alpha/delta and beta/gamma chains. TCRdb re-analysed the reads in MiXCR, keeping a single row per CDR3 protein. The table lists over 45,000 distinct CDR3 sequences, 20% to 25% of them singletons. The specimen sequenced was a population of CD138-negative cells sorted from bone marrow. The receptors were gathered from a donor at least 40 years old with multiple myeloma.

Many counts were recorded for this clonotype. The CDR3 region is CASSVEPEAFF. CDR3 bases: TGTGCCAGCAGTGTGGAGCCCGAAGCTTTCTTT. The V gene is TRBV2, the J gene TRBJ1-1; no clear D gene. Germline-derived CDR1 and CDR2 are SNHLY and FYNNEI. Trimming left V 4 bases short and J 8 bases short, with 8 bases between. This CDR3 comprises 11 residues.

This clonotype occurred many times. The chain has TRBV20-1 and TRBJ1-5, with 7 bases identical to TRBD1. The CDR3 is 13 amino acids. Per germline, CDR1 DFQATT and CDR2 SNEGSKA (reference sequence). V was pared by 3 bases and J by 5 bases, with 4 bases of the junction left unmatched. The CDR3 sequence is CSASNRGDQPQHF. The CDR3 DNA sequence: TGCAGTGCTAGCAACAGGGGAGATCAGCCCCAGCATTTT.

This clonotype was seen many times. The V gene is TRBV5-1, the J gene TRBJ2-3; TRBD2 is a possible D gene (5 bases). The V end lost 5 bases, the J end lost 0 bases, and 10 bases lay between the germline ends. The germline V gene has CDR1 SGHRS and CDR2 YFSETQ. The CDR3 has 14 residues. This CDR3 reads CASRERTSTDTQYF. The CDR3 bases are TGCGCCAGCAGGGAGCGGACTAGCACAGATACGCAGTATTTT.

Points on this clonotype: A much larger clonotype is one base distant, so this may be a read error. The gene calls are TRBV6-1 and TRBJ2-3; possible D gene TRBD1, 6 bases. Germline V gene data show CDR1 as MNHNS and CDR2 as SASEGT. The CDR3 is 15 amino acids. V lost 6 bases, J lost 4 bases, and 17 bases lay in between. For the CDR3, the DNA is TGTGCCAGCAGCGGACAGTTATCGTCCGCAGATACGCAGTATTTT. Its protein product is CASSGQLSSADTQYF.

This clonotype was counted ten times or more. This sequence joins TRBV29-1 and TRBJ2-4, with D unclear. Germline V lookup: CDR1 SQVTM, CDR2 ANQGSEA. Trimming stripped 1 base from V and 0 bases from J, with 7 bases between. There are 14 residues in the CDR3. The CDR3 DNA follows: TGCAGCGTTGAAGCAAGGGAAGCCAAAAACATTCAGTACTTC. It translates to CSVEAREAKNIQYF.

This clonotype came up many times. The CDR3 region has the DNA TGTGCCAGCAGCCCGCGACAGGGAGAGAACACCGGGGAGCTGTTTTTT. Protein sequence: CASSPRQGENTGELFF. The genes are TRBV7-8 and TRBJ2-2, with 7 positions matching TRBD1. Per germline, CDR1 SGHVS and CDR2 FQNEAQ. The CDR3 has 16 residues. With V trimmed by 5 bases and J by 1 base, 7 bases remained unmatched.

There are many counts of this clonotype. V and J are TRBV28 and TRBJ2-7; possible D gene TRBD1, 6 bases. Germline CDR1 MDHEN, CDR2 SYDVKM. The V and J ends lost 5 bases and 3 bases respectively, with 20 bases between them. This CDR3 is built from 16 residues. The CDR3, as DNA: TGTGCCAGCAGTCTGGGCCCAGGGGTTGGGGACTACGAGCAGTACTTC. Translating it yields CASSLGPGVGDYEQYF.

This clonotype was recorded a few times. This chain joins TRBV28 and TRBJ2-1, with 10 bases that match TRBD2. J was trimmed by 1 base and V by 5 bases; bases with no gene match: 17. Germline-derived CDR1 and CDR2 are MDHEN and SYDVKM. The length of the CDR3 is 20 residues. The CDR3 sequence: CASSTPAWLAGEVSYNEQFF. The CDR3 nucleotides are TGTGCCAGCAGTACACCCGCATGGCTAGCGGGAGAAGTATCCTACAATGAGCAGTTCTTC.

The rearrangement uses TRBV12-5 and TRBJ2-1, with D maybe TRBD1 (5 bases). Trimming left V 1 base short and J 8 bases short, with 12 bases between. This CDR3 has 14 residues. The germline V gene encodes CDR1 LGHNT and CDR2 FRNRAP. The CDR3, as DNA: TGTGCTAGTGGTTTGGGATTGCAGGGCGATGAGCAGTTCTTC. This sequence encodes CASGLGLQGDEQFF.

This clonotype was seen ten or more times. The genes are TRBV27 and TRBJ1-1, with D possibly TRBD1 on 6 matching bases. V was cut by 6 bases and J by 5 bases, with 13 bases left in between. Germline values: CDR1 MNHEY, CDR2 SMNVEV (reference sequence). CDR3 length: 13 residues. This CDR3 is CASSYRGSTEAFF. The CDR3 DNA reads as TGTGCCAGCAGCTATAGGGGGAGTACTGAAGCTTTCTTT.

This clonotype was counted at least ten times. This chain uses TRBV18 with TRBJ2-2; D possibly uses TRBD1 or TRBD2 (5 bases each). Germline V gene sequence: CDR1 KGHSH, CDR2 LQKENI. CDR3 length: 14 amino acids. The V end lost 3 bases, the J end lost 3 bases, and 8 bases lay between the germline ends. The CDR3 region is CASSPGTDTGELFF. CDR3 nucleotide sequence: TGTGCCAGCTCACCCGGGACCGACACCGGGGAGCTGTTTTTT.

This clonotype was picked up many times. The chain recombines TRBV7-8 with TRBJ1-1; D unclear. V dropped 5 bases and J dropped 4 bases, with 14 bases sitting between them. CDR1 is SGHVS, CDR2 FQNEAQ, per germline. The CDR3 spans 14 residues. The CDR3 loop reads CASSQLMGTTEAFF. CDR3 sequence (DNA): TGTGCCAGCAGCCAACTGATGGGTACCACTGAAGCTTTCTTT.

The sample holds many counts of this clonotype. DNA of the CDR3: TGTGCCAGCAGACAAGACAGGGCTGAAGCTTTCTTT. Its translation is CASRQDRAEAFF. This chain uses TRBV9 with TRBJ1-1; TRBD1 matches at 7 bases. Germline trimming cut 5 bases from V and 6 bases from J; bases unmatched to any gene: 4. From germline, CDR1 is SGDLS and CDR2 YYNGEE. The CDR3 loop spans 12 amino acids.

This clonotype was seen more than once but under ten times. At one end the junction does not follow the germline gene, possibly because of a read error. This sequence joins TRBV5-1 and TRBJ1-1, with D possibly matching TRBD1 (5 bases). CDR1 and CDR2 from the germline V gene are SGHRS and YFSETQ. The CDR3 totals 14 residues. CDR3 protein: CASSLVGRATEAFF. Here the CDR3 DNA reads TGTGCCAGCAGCTTGGTCGGCAGGGCGACTGAAGCTTTCTTT.

This clonotype occurred many times. This sequence joins TRBV7-2 and TRBJ1-1; 7 bases are shared with TRBD1. The CDR3 contains 13 residues. With V trimmed by 4 bases and J by 5 bases, 4 bases remained unmatched. Germline CDR1 is SGHTA and CDR2 is FQGNSA. In nucleotides, the CDR3 is TGTGCCAGCAGCTCCTACAGGGGAACTGAAGCTTTCTTT. Its translation: CASSSYRGTEAFF.

Many counts were recorded for this clonotype. V and J are TRBV2 and TRBJ2-5; possibly TRBD1 for D (5 bases). Trimming removed 3 bases at V and 1 base at J, with 9 bases between. This CDR3 has 14 residues. The germline gives CDR1 SNHLY, CDR2 FYNNEI. For the CDR3, the DNA is TGTGCCAGCAGTGACAGGGCAGGCCAAGAGACCCAGTACTTC. Protein product: CASSDRAGQETQYF.

In the case of this clonotype: The conserved final phenylalanine or tryptophan is absent from the CDR3, which likely points to a read error. V gene TRBV7-8 combines with J gene TRBJ2-5; 10 nucleotides agree with TRBD2. The CDR3 is made up of 18 amino acids. With 1 base clipped from V and 4 bases from J, the junction kept 12 bases outside the gene matches. CDR1 and CDR2 from the germline V gene are SGHVS and FQNEAQ. The CDR3 DNA is TGTGCCAGCAGCTTAGATGCCTTCAGCGGGAGGGCGCCAGAGACCCAGTACCTC. The encoded protein is CASSLDAFSGRAPETQYL.

This clonotype has a count of ten or more. The chain couples TRBV11-2 to TRBJ2-1; 9 bases are a match to TRBD2. The J segment lost 4 bases and the V segment lost 3 bases, leaving 4 bases of the junction unmatched. The germline V gene has CDR1 SGHAT and CDR2 FQNNGV. The CDR3 consists of 15 residues. CDR3 sequence: CASSLRAGGYNEQFF. CDR3 in DNA: TGTGCCAGCAGCTTGAGGGCGGGGGGGTACAATGAGCAGTTCTTC.

This clonotype was recorded a few times. This chain joins TRBV6-1 and TRBJ1-4, with D maybe TRBD1 (6 bases). From germline, CDR1 is MNHNS and CDR2 SASEGT. CDR3 length: 14 residues. V lost 0 bases, J lost 5 bases, and 7 bases lay in between. In nucleotides, the CDR3 is TGTGCCAGCAGTGAAGCCGGGACAAATGAAAAACTGTTTTTT. It encodes CASSEAGTNEKLFF.

Notes on this clonotype: A read error may explain this, as a much larger clone is one base away. Without the conserved terminal phenylalanine or tryptophan, this CDR3 likely stems from a read error. The chain employs TRBV6-2 or TRBV6-3 and TRBJ1-5; D is perhaps TRBD1 (5 bases). There are 14 residues in the CDR3. V shed 6 bases and J shed 0 bases, with 9 bases lying between them. The V gene's germline CDR1 is MNHEY and CDR2 SVGEGT. The CDR3 is CASRSGGSNQPQHS. The CDR3 region has the DNA TGTGCCAGCAGGTCTGGGGGTAGCAATCAGCCCCAGCATTCT.

This clonotype showed up just a few times. Germline and junction disagree at one end, which may indicate a read error. This sequence joins TRBV5-1 and TRBJ2-1; 7 bases map to TRBD1. Germline V gives CDR1 SGHRS, CDR2 YFSETQ. The CDR3 is 15 amino acids. The CDR3 is CASSRGQAAYNEQLF. CDR3 bases: TGCGCCAGCAGCAGAGGACAGGCGGCGTACAATGAGCAGCTCTTC.

In this sample, this clonotype turned up many times. The chain uses TRBV7-3 and TRBJ2-3; D is possibly TRBD1 (7 bases). Germline CDR1 and CDR2: SGHTA and FQGTGA. The V end lost 3 bases, the J end lost 0 bases, and 10 bases lay between the germline ends. The CDR3 contains 15 residues. The CDR3 coding sequence is TGTGCCAGCAGCTTGACAGGGACTAGCACAGATACGCAGTATTTT. Amino acid sequence: CASSLTGTSTDTQYF.

The chain recombines TRBV18 with TRBJ2-1; a weak D match, TRBD2 (5 bases). The CDR3 runs 14 residues. The germline CDR1 and CDR2 sequences are KGHSH and LQKENI. Trimming took off 0 bases at V and 5 bases at J, with 8 bases between the two ends. The CDR3 region is CASSPPAGDNEQFF. The DNA for the CDR3 is TGTGCCAGCTCACCACCGGCCGGGGACAATGAGCAGTTCTTC.

This clonotype was found many times. The rearrangement uses TRBV5-1 and TRBJ1-6; maybe TRBD1 (5 bases). The CDR3 runs 15 residues. V was pared by 4 bases and J by 9 bases, with 17 bases between. Germline V gives CDR1 SGHRS, CDR2 YFSETQ. DNA for the CDR3: TGCGCCAGCAGCCGGAGGGCAGGGAATGGTTCACCCCTCCACTTT. Translation: CASSRRAGNGSPLHF.